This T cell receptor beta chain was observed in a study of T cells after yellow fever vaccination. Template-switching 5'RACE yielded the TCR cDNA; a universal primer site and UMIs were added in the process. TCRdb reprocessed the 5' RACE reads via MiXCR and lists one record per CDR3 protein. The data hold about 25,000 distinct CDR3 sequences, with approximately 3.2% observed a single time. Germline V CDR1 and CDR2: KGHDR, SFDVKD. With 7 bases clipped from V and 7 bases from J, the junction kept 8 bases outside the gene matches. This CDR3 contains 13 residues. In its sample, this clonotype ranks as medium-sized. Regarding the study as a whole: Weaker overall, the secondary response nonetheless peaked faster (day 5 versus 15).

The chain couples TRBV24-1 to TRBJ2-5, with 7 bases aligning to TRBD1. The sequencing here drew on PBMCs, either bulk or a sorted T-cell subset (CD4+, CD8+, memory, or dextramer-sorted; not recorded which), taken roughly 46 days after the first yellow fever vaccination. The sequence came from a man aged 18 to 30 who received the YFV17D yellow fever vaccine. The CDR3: CATRQGSVGTQYF. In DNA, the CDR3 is TGTGCCACCAGACAGGGGAGTGTCGGGACCCAGTACTTC.